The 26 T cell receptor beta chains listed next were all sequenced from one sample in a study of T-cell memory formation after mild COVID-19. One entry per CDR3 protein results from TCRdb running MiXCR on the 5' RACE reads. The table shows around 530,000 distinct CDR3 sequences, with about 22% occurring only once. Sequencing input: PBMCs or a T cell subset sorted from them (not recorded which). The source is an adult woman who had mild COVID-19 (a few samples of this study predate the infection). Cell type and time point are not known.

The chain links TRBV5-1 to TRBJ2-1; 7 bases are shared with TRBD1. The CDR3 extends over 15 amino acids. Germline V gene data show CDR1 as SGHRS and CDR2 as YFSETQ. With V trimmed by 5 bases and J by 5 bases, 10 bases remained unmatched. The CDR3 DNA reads TGCGCCAGCAGTCCGAAAGCCGGGACAGACAATGAGCAGTTCTTC. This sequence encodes CASSPKAGTDNEQFF.

Written as DNA, the CDR3 is TGTGCCAGCAGCCGGAGGGCCGAGCAGTTCTTC. Residues: CASSRRAEQFF. The V call is TRBV11-3, the J call TRBJ2-1, with D perhaps matching TRBD2 (6 bases). Germline V gene sequence: CDR1 SGHNT, CDR2 YENEEA. The V end lost 5 bases, the J end lost 10 bases, and 9 bases lay between the germline ends. The CDR3 sequence is 11 residues long.

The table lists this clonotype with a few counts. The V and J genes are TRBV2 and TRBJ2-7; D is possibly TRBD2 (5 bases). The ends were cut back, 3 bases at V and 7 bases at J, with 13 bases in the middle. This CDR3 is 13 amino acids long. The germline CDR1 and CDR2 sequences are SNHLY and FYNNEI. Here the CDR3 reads CASSERVFGEQYF. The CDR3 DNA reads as TGTGCCAGCAGTGAGCGGGTTTTTGGAGAGCAGTACTTC.

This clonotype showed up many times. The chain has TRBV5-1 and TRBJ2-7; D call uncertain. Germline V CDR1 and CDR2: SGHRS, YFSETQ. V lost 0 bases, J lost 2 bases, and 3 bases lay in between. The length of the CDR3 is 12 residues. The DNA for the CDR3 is TGCGCCAGCAGCTTGGAAGCCTACGAGCAGTACTTC. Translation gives CASSLEAYEQYF.

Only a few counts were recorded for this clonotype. DNA of the CDR3: TGTGCCAGCAGCTTCACGTGGAACACTGAAGCTTTCTTT. Residues: CASSFTWNTEAFF. V and J are TRBV9 and TRBJ1-1; no definite D call. The V end lost 4 bases, the J end lost 1 base, and 8 bases lay between the germline ends. This CDR3 has 13 residues. CDR1 SGDLS and CDR2 YYNGEE come from the germline V gene.

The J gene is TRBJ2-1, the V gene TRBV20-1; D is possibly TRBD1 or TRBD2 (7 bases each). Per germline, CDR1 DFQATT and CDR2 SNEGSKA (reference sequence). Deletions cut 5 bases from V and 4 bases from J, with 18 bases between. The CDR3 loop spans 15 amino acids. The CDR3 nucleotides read TGCAGTGCTGGAAGAGCGGGACAGATTTACAATGAGCAGTTCTTC. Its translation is CSAGRAGQIYNEQFF.

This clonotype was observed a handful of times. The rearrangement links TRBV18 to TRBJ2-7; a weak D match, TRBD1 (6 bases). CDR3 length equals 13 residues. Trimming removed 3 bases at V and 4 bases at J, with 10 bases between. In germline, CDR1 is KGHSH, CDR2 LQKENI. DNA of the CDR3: TGTGCCAGCTCACCGGCACAGGGATACGAGCAGTACTTC. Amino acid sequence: CASSPAQGYEQYF.

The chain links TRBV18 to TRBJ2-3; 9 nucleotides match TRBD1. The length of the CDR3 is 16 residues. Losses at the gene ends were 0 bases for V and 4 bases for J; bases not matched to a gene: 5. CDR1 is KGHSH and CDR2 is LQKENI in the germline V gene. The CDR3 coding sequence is TGTGCCAGCTCACCACCGAACAGGGGGCGAGCAGATACGCAGTATTTT. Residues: CASSPPNRGRADTQYF.

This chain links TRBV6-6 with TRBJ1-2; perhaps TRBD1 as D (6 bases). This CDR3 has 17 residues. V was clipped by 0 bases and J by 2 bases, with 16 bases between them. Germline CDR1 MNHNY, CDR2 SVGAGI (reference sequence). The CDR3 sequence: CASSYSEGGAGNYGYTF. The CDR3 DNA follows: TGTGCCAGCAGTTACTCCGAGGGGGGGGCGGGCAACTATGGCTACACCTTC.

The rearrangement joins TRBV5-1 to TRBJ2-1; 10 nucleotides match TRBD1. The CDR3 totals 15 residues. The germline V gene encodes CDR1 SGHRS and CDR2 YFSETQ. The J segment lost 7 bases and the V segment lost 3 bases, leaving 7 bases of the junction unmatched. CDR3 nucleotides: TGCGCCAGCAGCTCATCCGGGACAGGGGTAAATGAGCAGTTCTTC. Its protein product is CASSSSGTGVNEQFF.

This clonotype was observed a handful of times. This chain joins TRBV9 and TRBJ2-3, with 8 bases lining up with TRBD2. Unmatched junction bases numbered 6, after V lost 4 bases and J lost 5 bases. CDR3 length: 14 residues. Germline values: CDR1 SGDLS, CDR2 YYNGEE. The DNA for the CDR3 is TGTGCCAGCAGCCAATACCTAGCGGGAGATACGCAGTATTTT. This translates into CASSQYLAGDTQYF.

The CDR3 DNA reads TGTGCCAGCAGTTCCTCGTACAGGAAGCCCAATGGCTACACCTTC. Translated: CASSSSYRKPNGYTF. The chain joins TRBV12-3 or TRBV12-4 to TRBJ1-2; D may be TRBD1 (5 bases). V gave up 4 bases and J gave up 6 bases, with 18 bases separating them. The CDR3 runs 15 residues.

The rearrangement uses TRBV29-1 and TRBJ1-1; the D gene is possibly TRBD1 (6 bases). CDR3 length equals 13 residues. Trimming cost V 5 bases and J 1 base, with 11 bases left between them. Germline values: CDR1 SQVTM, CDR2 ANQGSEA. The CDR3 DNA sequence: TGCAGCGTTTGCAGGGGATCGAACACTGAAGCTTTCTTT. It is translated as CSVCRGSNTEAFF.

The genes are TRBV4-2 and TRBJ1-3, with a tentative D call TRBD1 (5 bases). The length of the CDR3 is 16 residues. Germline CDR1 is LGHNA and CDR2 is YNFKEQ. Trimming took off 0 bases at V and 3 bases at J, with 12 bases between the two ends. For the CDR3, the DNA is TGTGCCAGCAGCCAAGATCCGTCAGGGTTTGGAAACACCATATATTTT. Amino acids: CASSQDPSGFGNTIYF.

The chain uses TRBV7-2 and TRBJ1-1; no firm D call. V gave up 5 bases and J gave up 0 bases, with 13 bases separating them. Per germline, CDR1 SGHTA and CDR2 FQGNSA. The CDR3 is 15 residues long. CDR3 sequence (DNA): TGTGCCAGCAGCCCTAGGGTGATACTGAACACTGAAGCTTTCTTT. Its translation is CASSPRVILNTEAFF.

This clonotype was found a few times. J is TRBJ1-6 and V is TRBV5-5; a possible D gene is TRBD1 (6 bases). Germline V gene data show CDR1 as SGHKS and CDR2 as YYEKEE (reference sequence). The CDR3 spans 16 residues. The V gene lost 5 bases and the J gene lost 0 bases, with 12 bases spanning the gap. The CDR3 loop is CASRIQGSSYNSPLHF. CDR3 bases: TGTGCCAGCAGAATACAGGGAAGCTCCTATAATTCACCCCTCCACTTT.

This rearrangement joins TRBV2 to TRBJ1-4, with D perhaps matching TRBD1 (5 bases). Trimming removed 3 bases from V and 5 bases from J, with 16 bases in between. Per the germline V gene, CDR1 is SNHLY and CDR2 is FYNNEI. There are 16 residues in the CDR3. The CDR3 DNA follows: TGTGCCAGCAGTGATTTAAGGGGACTTGGCAATGAAAAACTGTTTTTT. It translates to CASSDLRGLGNEKLFF.

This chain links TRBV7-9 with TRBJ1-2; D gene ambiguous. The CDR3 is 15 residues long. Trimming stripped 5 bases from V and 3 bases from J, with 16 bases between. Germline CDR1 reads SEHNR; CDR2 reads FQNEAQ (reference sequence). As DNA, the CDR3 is TGTGCCAGCAGCCCCCCCGTCTGGAGCGACTATGGCTACACCTTC. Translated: CASSPPVWSDYGYTF.

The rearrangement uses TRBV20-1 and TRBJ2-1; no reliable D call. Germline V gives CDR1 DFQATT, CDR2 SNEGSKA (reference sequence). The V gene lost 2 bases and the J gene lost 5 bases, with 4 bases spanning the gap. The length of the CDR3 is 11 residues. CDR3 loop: CSARQNNEQFF. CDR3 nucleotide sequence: TGCAGTGCTAGACAGAACAATGAGCAGTTCTTC.

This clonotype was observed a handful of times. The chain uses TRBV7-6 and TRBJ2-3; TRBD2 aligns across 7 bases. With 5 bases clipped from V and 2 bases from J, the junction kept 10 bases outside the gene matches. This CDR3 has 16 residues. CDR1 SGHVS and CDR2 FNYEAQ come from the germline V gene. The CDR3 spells CASSPDVGGLTDTQYF. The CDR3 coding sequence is TGTGCCAGCAGCCCTGACGTGGGAGGGCTCACAGATACGCAGTATTTT.

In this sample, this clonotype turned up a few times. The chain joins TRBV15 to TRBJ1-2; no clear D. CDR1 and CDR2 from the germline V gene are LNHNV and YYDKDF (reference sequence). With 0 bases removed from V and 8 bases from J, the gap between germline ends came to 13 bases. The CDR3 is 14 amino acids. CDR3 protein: CATSRDRQEGGYTF. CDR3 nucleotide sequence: TGTGCCACCAGCAGAGATCGGCAGGAAGGCGGCTACACCTTC.

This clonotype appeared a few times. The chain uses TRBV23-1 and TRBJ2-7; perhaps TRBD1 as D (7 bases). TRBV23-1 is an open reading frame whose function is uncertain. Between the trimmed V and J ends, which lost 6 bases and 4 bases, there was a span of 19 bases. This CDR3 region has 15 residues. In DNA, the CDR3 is TGCGCCAGCAGGTGCGGGACAGAGAGTTCATACGAGCAGTACTTC. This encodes CASRCGTESSYEQYF.

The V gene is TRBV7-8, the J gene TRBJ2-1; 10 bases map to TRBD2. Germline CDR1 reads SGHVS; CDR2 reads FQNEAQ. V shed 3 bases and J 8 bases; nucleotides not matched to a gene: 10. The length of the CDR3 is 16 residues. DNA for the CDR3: TGTGCCAGCAGCTTTAAAGCGGGAGGGCTCATGGATGAGCAGTTCTTC. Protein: CASSFKAGGLMDEQFF.

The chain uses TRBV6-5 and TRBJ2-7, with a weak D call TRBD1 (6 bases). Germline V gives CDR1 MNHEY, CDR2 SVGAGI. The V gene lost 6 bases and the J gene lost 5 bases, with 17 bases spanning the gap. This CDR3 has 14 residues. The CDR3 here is CASSHDTGFNEQYF. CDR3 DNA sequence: TGTGCCAGCAGCCACGACACAGGGTTCAACGAGCAGTACTTC.

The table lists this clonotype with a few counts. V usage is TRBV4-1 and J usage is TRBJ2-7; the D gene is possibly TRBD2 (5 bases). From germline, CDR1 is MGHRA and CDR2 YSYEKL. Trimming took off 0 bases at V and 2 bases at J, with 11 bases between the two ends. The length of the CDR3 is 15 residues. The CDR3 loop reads CASSQEPGRTYEQYF. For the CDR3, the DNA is TGCGCCAGCAGCCAAGAACCGGGAAGGACCTACGAGCAGTACTTC.

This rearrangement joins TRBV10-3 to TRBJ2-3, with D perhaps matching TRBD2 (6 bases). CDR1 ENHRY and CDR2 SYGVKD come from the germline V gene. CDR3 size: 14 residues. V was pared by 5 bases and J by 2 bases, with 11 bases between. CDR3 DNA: TGTGCCATCAGTAATGCGGGGCACACAGATACGCAGTATTTT. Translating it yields CAISNAGHTDTQYF.